Below are 21 T cell receptor beta chains sequenced from a single sample in a study of shared clonotypes between healthy human individuals (TCRdb year 2020). The library relied on the immunoSEQ multiplex PCR assay. TCRdb took over this immuneACCESS table, retaining in-frame rearrangements with V and J assigned. Such tables are incomplete; in checked studies, under half of the missing clones stem from an unresolved V gene, and the remainder is unexplained. The sample table holds approximately 2.5 million clones, of which 93% were seen once. The ten largest make up around 0.37% of the sample. Sequencing was performed on naive CD4+ T cells from PBMCs. The cell subset or site label corresponds to: CD45RA+ positively selected. Source of these receptors: a man aged 18 to 29 in good health. Some clones in this sample may be carry-over from other donors' samples.

This sequence joins TRBV7-3 and TRBJ2-2, with no clear D. CDR3 length: 13 amino acids. From germline, CDR1 is SGHTA and CDR2 FQGTGA. V dropped 5 bases and J dropped 6 bases, with 10 bases sitting between them. CDR3 bases: TGTGCCAGCAGCACCTCACCGGCCGGGGAGCTGTTTTTT. Its translation is CASSTSPAGELFF.

The V call is TRBV5-1, the J call TRBJ2-1; TRBD1 might be the D (6 bases). V lost 0 bases and J lost 3, with 13 bases in between. The length of the CDR3 is 16 residues. In germline, CDR1 is SGHRS, CDR2 YFSETQ. The CDR3 coding sequence is TGCGCCAGCAGCTTGGAACCGGACAGATACTACAATGAGCAGTTCTTC. This sequence encodes CASSLEPDRYYNEQFF.

This chain connects TRBV18 to TRBJ1-2; D remains unclear. V lost 3 bases and J lost 4, with 12 bases in between. The germline gives CDR1 KGHSH, CDR2 LQKENI. The CDR3 sequence is 14 residues long. The CDR3 is CASSPSASTYGYTF. The CDR3 DNA reads as TGTGCCAGCTCACCGTCGGCCAGCACCTATGGCTACACCTTC.

V usage is TRBV6-1 and J usage is TRBJ2-1; 14 positions match TRBD2. Per germline, CDR1 MNHNS and CDR2 SASEGT. The CDR3 extends over 17 amino acids. V shed 4 bases, J shed 6 bases, and the junction held 8 bases outside the gene matches. This CDR3 reads CASSGSPGTSGSNEQFF. The CDR3 DNA is TGTGCCAGCAGTGGATCTCCCGGGACTAGCGGGAGCAATGAGCAGTTCTTC.

The chain is built from TRBV19 and TRBJ1-1, with a possible D match to TRBD1 (5 bases). CDR1 is LNHDA and CDR2 is SQIVND in the germline V gene (reference sequence). Trimming pared 6 bases from V and 4 bases from J, leaving 12 bases between. The CDR3 runs to 13 residues. The CDR3 protein is CASRKNGGTEAFF. CDR3 bases: TGTGCCAGTAGGAAAAATGGGGGCACTGAAGCTTTCTTT.

J is TRBJ2-7 and V is TRBV11-2; tentatively, D is TRBD1 or TRBD2 (5 bases each). CDR1 and CDR2 from the germline V gene are SGHAT and FQNNGV. The CDR3 extends over 15 amino acids. V was shortened by 0 bases and J by 2 bases, with 11 bases between the two germline ends. The CDR3 coding sequence is TGTGCCAGCAGCTTAGATCCGGGACCCCCCTACGAGCAGTACTTC. Protein: CASSLDPGPPYEQYF.

This clone is a singleton in its sample. The chain links TRBV6-1 to TRBJ2-5; 10 bases match TRBD2. The V and J ends lost 10 bases and 5 bases, in that order; junction bases with no gene match: 10. CDR1 and CDR2 (germline): MNHNS, SASEGT. The CDR3 contains 14 residues. Written as DNA, the CDR3 is TGTGCCACCCGGGGGGGAGCGGGAGGGGAGACCCAGTACTTC. Translation gives CATRGGAGGETQYF.

V is TRBV9 and J is TRBJ2-2; 9 nucleotides agree with TRBD2. V lost 4 bases and J lost 6; bases outside the gene matches: 7. The length of the CDR3 is 15 residues. Germline CDR1 and CDR2: SGDLS and YYNGEE. Here the CDR3 reads CASSTGTSMPGELFF. The CDR3 region has the DNA TGTGCCAGCAGCACGGGGACTAGCATGCCCGGGGAGCTGTTTTTT.

This chain connects TRBV5-1 to TRBJ2-5; D is perhaps TRBD1 (6 bases). Looked up from germline, CDR1 is SGHRS and CDR2 is YFSETQ. The V end lost 3 bases, the J end lost 5 bases, and 20 bases lay between the germline ends. The CDR3 length is 16 residues. CDR3 loop: CASSSQPGAGKETQYF. The CDR3 region has the DNA TGCGCCAGCAGCTCGCAGCCAGGGGCCGGGAAGGAGACCCAGTACTTC.

The chain has TRBV18 and TRBJ1-1; unclear D gene. The germline CDR1 and CDR2 sequences are KGHSH and LQKENI. CDR3 length: 14 residues. The germline V and J ends were trimmed by 3 bases and 4 bases, with 12 bases remaining between them. The CDR3 region is CASSPVQWGTEAFF. DNA for the CDR3: TGTGCCAGCTCACCCGTCCAGTGGGGCACTGAAGCTTTCTTT.

The chain uses TRBV2 and TRBJ1-1; tentatively, D is TRBD1 (5 bases). The V and J ends lost 4 bases and 1 base respectively, with 13 bases between them. The germline gives CDR1 SNHLY, CDR2 FYNNEI. The CDR3 has 15 amino acids. CDR3 residues: CASSGGGTANTEAFF. CDR3 DNA: TGTGCCAGCAGTGGCGGGGGGACGGCGAACACTGAAGCTTTCTTT.

This clone was recorded once. This chain joins TRBV7-9 and TRBJ1-5, with TRBD1 as a possible D gene (6 bases). The CDR3 length is 16 residues. From germline, CDR1 is SEHNR and CDR2 FQNEAQ (reference sequence). Trimming took 4 bases from V and 4 from J, leaving 17 bases between them. This chain's CDR3 is CASSSTKGQVNQPQHF. The CDR3 DNA reads TGTGCCAGCAGCTCTACAAAGGGACAAGTAAATCAGCCCCAGCATTTT.

This clone has only one observation. In nucleotides, the CDR3 is TGTGCCATCCGGACGGGGACCTGGACTGAAGCTTTCTTT. Its translation is CAIRTGTWTEAFF. V and J are TRBV10-3 and TRBJ1-1; TRBD1 might be the D (5 bases). Looked up from germline, CDR1 is ENHRY and CDR2 is SYGVKD. The V end lost 8 bases, the J end lost 5 bases, and 15 bases lay between the germline ends. CDR3 length: 13 residues.

The chain combines TRBV4-1 with TRBJ1-4; the D gene is possibly TRBD1 (5 bases). This CDR3 has 14 residues. CDR1 and CDR2 (germline): MGHRA, YSYEKL. V lost 4 bases and J lost 4, with 10 bases in between. The CDR3 nucleotides read TGCGCCAGCAGCCGAGCAGGGATTAATGAAAAACTGTTTTTT. This encodes CASSRAGINEKLFF.

V gene TRBV7-2 combines with J gene TRBJ1-2; a weak D match, TRBD1 (5 bases). This CDR3 spans 13 amino acids. Trimming shortened V by 1 base and J by 8 bases, and 11 bases separated the two germline ends. Per the germline V gene, CDR1 is SGHTA and CDR2 is FQGNSA. The CDR3 coding sequence is TGTGCCAGCAGCTTAGGTGGTGAGGGGGGCTACACCTTC. Its translation: CASSLGGEGGYTF.

The chain is built from TRBV29-1 and TRBJ2-7, with D possibly matching TRBD1 (6 bases). The CDR3 is 13 residues long. V gave up 2 bases and J gave up 3 bases, with 11 bases separating them. CDR1 and CDR2 from the germline V gene are SQVTM and ANQGSEA. CDR3 sequence reads: CSVEKGDRYEQYF. DNA for the CDR3: TGCAGCGTTGAAAAGGGGGACCGCTACGAGCAGTACTTC.

The genes are TRBV29-1 and TRBJ1-3; no firm D call. Per the germline V gene, CDR1 is SQVTM and CDR2 is ANQGSEA. V lost 1 base to trimming and J lost 7 bases, with 8 bases between them. The CDR3 has 12 amino acids. The CDR3, as DNA: TGCAGCGTTGAAGCGTCGGCGAACACCATATATTTT. It codes for CSVEASANTIYF.

With regard to this clone: Other DNA variants within this sample encode the same CDR3. The chain carries TRBV5-1 and TRBJ2-3; no firm D call. V lost 1 base and J 3 bases, leaving 9 bases between the germline ends. The germline gives CDR1 SGHRS, CDR2 YFSETQ. The CDR3 runs 14 residues. The CDR3 region is CASSLSSSTDTQYF. CDR3 bases: TGCGCCAGCAGCTTGTCTTCGTCAACAGATACGCAGTATTTT.

The rearrangement uses TRBV7-2 and TRBJ2-1; the match to TRBD1 covers 7 bases. V was clipped by 3 bases and J by 5 bases; unmatched bases: 7. Germline values: CDR1 SGHTA, CDR2 FQGNSA. CDR3 length: 15 amino acids. CDR3 bases: TGTGCCAGCAGCTTTAAGGGACAGTTCCACAATGAGCAGTTCTTC. It specifies CASSFKGQFHNEQFF.

The CDR3 protein is CASSLAQGSSYNEQFF. The CDR3 coding sequence is TGTGCCAGCAGCTTAGCGCAGGGGAGCTCCTACAATGAGCAGTTCTTC. The rearrangement uses TRBV7-9 and TRBJ2-1, with D possibly matching TRBD1 (6 bases). The CDR3 contains 16 residues. Germline lookup yields CDR1 SEHNR and CDR2 FQNEAQ (reference sequence). Trimming cost V 0 bases and J 0 bases, with 9 bases left between them.

This rearrangement joins TRBV28 to TRBJ1-2; D unclear. CDR1 and CDR2 (germline): MDHEN, SYDVKM. The CDR3 loop spans 13 amino acids. Trimming left V 6 bases short and J 2 bases short, with 10 bases between. The CDR3: CASSAGQNYGYTF. CDR3 coding DNA: TGTGCCAGCAGCGCCGGGCAGAACTATGGCTACACCTTC.